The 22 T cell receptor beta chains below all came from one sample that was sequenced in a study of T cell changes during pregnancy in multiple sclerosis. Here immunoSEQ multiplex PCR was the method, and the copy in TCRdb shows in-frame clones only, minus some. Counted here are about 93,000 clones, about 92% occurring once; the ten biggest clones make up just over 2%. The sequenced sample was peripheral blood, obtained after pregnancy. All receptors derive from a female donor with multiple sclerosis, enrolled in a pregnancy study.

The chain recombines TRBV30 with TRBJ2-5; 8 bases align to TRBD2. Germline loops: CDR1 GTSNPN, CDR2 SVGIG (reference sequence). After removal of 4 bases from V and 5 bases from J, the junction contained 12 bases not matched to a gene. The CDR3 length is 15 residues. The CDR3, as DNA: TGTGCCTGGACCCAAACCCGGGGGGGGACGGAGACCCAGTACTTC. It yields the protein CAWTQTRGGTETQYF.

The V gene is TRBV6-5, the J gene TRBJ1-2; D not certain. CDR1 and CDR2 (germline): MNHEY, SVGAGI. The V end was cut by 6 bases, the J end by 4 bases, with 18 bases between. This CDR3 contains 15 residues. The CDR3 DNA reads TGTGCCAGCAGCCCCCAGGTGATGAATTTCTATGGCTACACCTTC. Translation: CASSPQVMNFYGYTF.

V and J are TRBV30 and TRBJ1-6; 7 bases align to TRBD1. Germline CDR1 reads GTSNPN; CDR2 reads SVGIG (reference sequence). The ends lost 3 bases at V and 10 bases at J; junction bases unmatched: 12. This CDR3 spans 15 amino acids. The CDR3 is CAWSPGTAPNSPLHF. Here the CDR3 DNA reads TGTGCCTGGAGCCCCGGGACAGCCCCTAACTCACCCCTCCACTTT.

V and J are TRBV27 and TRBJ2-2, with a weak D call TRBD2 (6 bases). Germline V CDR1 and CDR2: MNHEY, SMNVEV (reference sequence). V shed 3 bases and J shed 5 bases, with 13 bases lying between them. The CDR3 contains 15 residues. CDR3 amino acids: CASSFSGRGTGELFF. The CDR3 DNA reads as TGTGCCAGCAGTTTCTCCGGGAGAGGAACCGGGGAGCTGTTTTTT.

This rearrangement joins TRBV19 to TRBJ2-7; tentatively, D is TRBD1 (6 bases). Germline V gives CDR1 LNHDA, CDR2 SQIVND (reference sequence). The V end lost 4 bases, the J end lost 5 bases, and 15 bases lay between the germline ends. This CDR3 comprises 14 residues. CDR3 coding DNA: TGTGCCAGTAGTACCAAACACAGGGCGGACGAGCAGTACTTC. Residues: CASSTKHRADEQYF.

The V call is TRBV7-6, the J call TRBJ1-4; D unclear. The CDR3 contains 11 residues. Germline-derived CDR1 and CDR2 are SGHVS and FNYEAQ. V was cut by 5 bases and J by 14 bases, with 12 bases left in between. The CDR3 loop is CASSSGRNLFF. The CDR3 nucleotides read TGTGCCAGCAGCAGCGGCAGGAACCTGTTTTTT.

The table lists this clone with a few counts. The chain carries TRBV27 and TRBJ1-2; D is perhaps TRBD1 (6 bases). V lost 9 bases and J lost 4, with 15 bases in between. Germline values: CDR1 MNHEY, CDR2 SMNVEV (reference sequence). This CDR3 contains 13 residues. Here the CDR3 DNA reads TGTGCCAGTCGTGCGGGGGGCGCCTATGGCTACACCTTC. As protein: CASRAGGAYGYTF.

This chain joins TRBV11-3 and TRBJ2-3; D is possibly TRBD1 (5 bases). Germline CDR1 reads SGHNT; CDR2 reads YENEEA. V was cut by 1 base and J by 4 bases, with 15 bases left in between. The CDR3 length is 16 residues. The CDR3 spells CASSLGVQGAPDTQYF. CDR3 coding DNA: TGTGCCAGCAGCTTAGGTGTGCAGGGCGCACCAGATACGCAGTATTTT.

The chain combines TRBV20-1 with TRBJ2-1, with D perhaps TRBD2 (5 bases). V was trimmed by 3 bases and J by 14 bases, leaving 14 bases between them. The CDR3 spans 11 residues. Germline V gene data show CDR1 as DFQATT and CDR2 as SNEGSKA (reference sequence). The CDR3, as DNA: TGCAGTGCTAGTGTTAGGGAGTCCAAGTTCTTC. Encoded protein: CSASVRESKFF.

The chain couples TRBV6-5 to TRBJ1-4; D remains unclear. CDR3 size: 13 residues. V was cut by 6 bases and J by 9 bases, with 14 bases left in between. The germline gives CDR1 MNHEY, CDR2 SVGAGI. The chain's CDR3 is CASSPPGLQKLFF. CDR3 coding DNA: TGTGCCAGCAGCCCGCCGGGGTTGCAAAAACTGTTTTTT.

The CDR3 region has the DNA TGCGCCAGCAGCTCTCAGACTAGCGATCCCTACAATGAGCAGTTCTTC. This encodes CASSSQTSDPYNEQFF. The chain carries TRBV10-1 and TRBJ2-1; 8 nucleotides line up with TRBD2. The CDR3 has 16 amino acids. V was pared by 6 bases and J by 2 bases, with 9 bases of the junction left unmatched. Germline values: CDR1 WNHNN, CDR2 SYGVQD (reference sequence).

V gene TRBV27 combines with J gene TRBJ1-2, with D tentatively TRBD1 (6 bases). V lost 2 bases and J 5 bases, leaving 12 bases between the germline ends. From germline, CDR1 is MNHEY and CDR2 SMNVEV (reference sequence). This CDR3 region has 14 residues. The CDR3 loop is CASSLKGDWYGYTF. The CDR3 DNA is TGTGCCAGCAGTTTAAAGGGGGATTGGTATGGCTACACCTTC.

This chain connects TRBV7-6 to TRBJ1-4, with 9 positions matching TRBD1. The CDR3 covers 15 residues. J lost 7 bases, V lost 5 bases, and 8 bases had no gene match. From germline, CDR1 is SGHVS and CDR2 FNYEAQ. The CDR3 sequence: CASSPTGQGGEKLFF. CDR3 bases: TGTGCCAGCAGCCCAACGGGACAGGGTGGTGAAAAACTGTTTTTT.

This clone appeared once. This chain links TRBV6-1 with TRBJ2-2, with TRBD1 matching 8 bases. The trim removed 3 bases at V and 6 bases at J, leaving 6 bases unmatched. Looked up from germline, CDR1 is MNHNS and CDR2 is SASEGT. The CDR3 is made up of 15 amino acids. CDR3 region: CASSDRGLNAGELFF. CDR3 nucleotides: TGTGCCAGCAGTGACAGGGGGCTAAATGCCGGGGAGCTGTTTTTT.

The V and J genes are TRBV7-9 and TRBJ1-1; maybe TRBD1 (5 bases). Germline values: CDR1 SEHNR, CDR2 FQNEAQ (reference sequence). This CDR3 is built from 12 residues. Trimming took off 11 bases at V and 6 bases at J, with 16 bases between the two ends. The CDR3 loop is CAGSRVGSEAFF. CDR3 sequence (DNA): TGTGCCGGAAGCAGGGTTGGCTCTGAAGCTTTCTTT.

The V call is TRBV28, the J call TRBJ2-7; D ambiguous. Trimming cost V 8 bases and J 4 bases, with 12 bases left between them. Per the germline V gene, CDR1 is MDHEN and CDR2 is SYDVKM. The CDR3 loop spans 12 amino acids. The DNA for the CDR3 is TGTGCCAGCGCCCCTCCTCGGTACGAGCAGTACTTC. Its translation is CASAPPRYEQYF.

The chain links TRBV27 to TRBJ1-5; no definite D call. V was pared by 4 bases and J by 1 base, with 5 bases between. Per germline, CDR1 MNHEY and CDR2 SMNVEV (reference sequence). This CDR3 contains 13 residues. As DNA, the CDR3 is TGTGCCAGCAGTTCAATGAGCAATCAGCCCCAGCATTTT. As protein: CASSSMSNQPQHF.

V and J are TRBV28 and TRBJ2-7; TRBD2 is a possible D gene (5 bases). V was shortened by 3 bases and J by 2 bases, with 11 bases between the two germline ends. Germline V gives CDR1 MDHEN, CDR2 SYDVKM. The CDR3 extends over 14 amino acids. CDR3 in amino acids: CASSFGLGPYEQYF. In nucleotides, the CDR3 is TGTGCCAGCAGTTTCGGACTCGGCCCCTACGAGCAGTACTTC.

CDR3: CSARDYEAFF. The CDR3, as DNA: TGCAGTGCTAGAGATTATGAAGCTTTCTTT. The V call is TRBV20-1, the J call TRBJ1-1; D call uncertain. The CDR3 consists of 10 residues. Trimming took off 0 bases at V and 7 bases at J, with 3 bases between the two ends. Germline loops: CDR1 DFQATT, CDR2 SNEGSKA (reference sequence).

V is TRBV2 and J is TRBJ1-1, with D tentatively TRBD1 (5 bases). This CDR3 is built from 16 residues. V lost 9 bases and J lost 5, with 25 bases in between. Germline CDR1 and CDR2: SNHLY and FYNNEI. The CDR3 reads CASRKAGGTGKTEAFF. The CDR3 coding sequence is TGTGCCAGTAGAAAGGCGGGGGGGACGGGAAAAACTGAAGCTTTCTTT.

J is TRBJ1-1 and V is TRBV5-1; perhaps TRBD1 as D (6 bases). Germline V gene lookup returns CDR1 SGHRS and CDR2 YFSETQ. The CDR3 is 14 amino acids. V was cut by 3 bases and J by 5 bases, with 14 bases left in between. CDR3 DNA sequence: TGCGCCAGCAGCTCCGAACCGGGACATACTGAAGCTTTCTTT. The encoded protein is CASSSEPGHTEAFF.

The DNA of the CDR3 is TGTGCCAGCGCTTTAGTCGTCGGGGAGCTGTTTTTT. Its translation is CASALVVGELFF. The chain carries TRBV7-2 and TRBJ2-2; D uncertain. V lost 8 bases to trimming and J lost 7 bases, with 11 bases between them. This CDR3 spans 12 amino acids. Per the germline V gene, CDR1 is SGHTA and CDR2 is FQGNSA.